A single sample is the source of the 31 T cell receptor beta chains below, sequenced in a study of cytomegalovirus exposure and HLA in healthy donors. Data came from immunoSEQ multiplex PCR; TCRdb stores just in-frame clones and leaves some out. The repertoire holds roughly 62,000 clones, with roughly 90% as singletons. Sequencing used PBMCs. Receptor source: a woman aged 25 to 45 in good health and CMV-seronegative.

The chain has TRBV5-1 and TRBJ2-1; TRBD2 matches at 7 bases. Germline V gene sequence: CDR1 SGHRS, CDR2 YFSETQ. CDR3 length: 15 amino acids. Germline trimming cut 6 bases from V and 7 bases from J; bases unmatched to any gene: 13. CDR3 DNA sequence: TGCGCCAGCATGGAAGGCGGGAGACTCGGGAATGAGCAGTTCTTC. Its translation: CASMEGGRLGNEQFF.

The chain recombines TRBV7-3 with TRBJ2-2, with D perhaps TRBD2 (6 bases). CDR3 length equals 16 residues. Germline-derived CDR1 and CDR2 are SGHTA and FQGTGA. Trimming cost V 1 base and J 3 bases, with 12 bases left between them. CDR3 coding DNA: TGTGCCAGCAGCTTAAATGTAGCGGAACACACCGGGGAGCTGTTTTTT. Encoded protein: CASSLNVAEHTGELFF.

This clone was seen more than once but under ten times. The chain carries TRBV27 and TRBJ2-1; 8 bases are a match to TRBD2. The CDR3 totals 16 residues. Germline V CDR1 and CDR2: MNHEY, SMNVEV (reference sequence). With 5 bases clipped from V and 5 bases from J, the junction kept 11 bases outside the gene matches. The CDR3 DNA sequence: TGTGCCAGCAGTCCTATGAACGGGAGGGCCCACAATGAGCAGTTCTTC. It codes for CASSPMNGRAHNEQFF.

CDR3 loop: CASSPGQGIGETQYF. The DNA of the CDR3 is TGTGCCAGCAGTCCAGGACAGGGGATTGGGGAGACCCAGTACTTC. This chain uses TRBV6-5 with TRBJ2-5; TRBD1 agrees at 9 bases. The germline CDR1 and CDR2 sequences are MNHEY and SVGAGI. The CDR3 covers 15 residues. The junction had 9 bases not matched to a gene; V was cut back by 5 bases and J by 5 bases.

The chain recombines TRBV28 with TRBJ1-1; 11 bases align to TRBD1. J lost 5 bases, V lost 6 bases, and 8 bases had no gene match. The CDR3 covers 15 residues. The germline gives CDR1 MDHEN, CDR2 SYDVKM. The CDR3 loop is CASRLGQGAWTEAFF. The CDR3 nucleotides read TGTGCCAGCAGATTAGGACAGGGGGCTTGGACTGAAGCTTTCTTT.

This chain joins TRBV7-2 and TRBJ1-1; D gene unclear. Per the germline V gene, CDR1 is SGHTA and CDR2 is FQGNSA. This CDR3 comprises 12 residues. V was trimmed by 4 bases and J by 7 bases, leaving 10 bases between them. Here the CDR3 DNA reads TGTGCCAGCAGCTATACCGCAGGTGAAGCTTTCTTT. It is translated as CASSYTAGEAFF.

The chain recombines TRBV7-9 with TRBJ1-1; a weak D match, TRBD1 (5 bases). The CDR3 sequence is 14 residues long. Germline CDR1 reads SEHNR; CDR2 reads FQNEAQ (reference sequence). V was clipped by 3 bases and J by 3 bases, with 11 bases between them. This CDR3 is CASSLYAGDTEAFF. Here the CDR3 DNA reads TGTGCCAGCAGCTTGTATGCGGGGGACACTGAAGCTTTCTTT.

In this sample, this clone turned up once. The chain's CDR3 is CASSYMSQALDLNTEAFF. The CDR3 DNA sequence: TGTGCCAGCAGCTACATGTCACAGGCCCTGGATCTGAACACTGAAGCTTTCTTT. This sequence joins TRBV5-6 and TRBJ1-1; D might be TRBD1 (5 bases). Trimming removed 3 bases from V and 0 bases from J, with 21 bases in between. Germline values: CDR1 SGHDT, CDR2 YYEEEE. The CDR3 loop spans 18 amino acids.

This clone is a singleton in its sample. V usage is TRBV19 and J usage is TRBJ1-1; a possible D gene is TRBD1 (6 bases). CDR1 and CDR2 (germline): LNHDA, SQIVND (reference sequence). The CDR3 is 14 amino acids. Trimming cost V 2 bases and J 6 bases, with 13 bases left between them. The CDR3 here is CASSINGGRAEAFF. CDR3 nucleotides: TGTGCCAGTAGTATAAACGGGGGGCGGGCTGAAGCTTTCTTT.

This clone appeared a single time. The chain links TRBV6-5 to TRBJ2-7; the match to TRBD2 covers 9 bases. CDR1 and CDR2 from the germline V gene are MNHEY and SVGAGI. V shed 3 bases and J 7 bases; nucleotides not matched to a gene: 7. This CDR3 is built from 14 residues. The CDR3 DNA sequence: TGTGCCAGCAGTTATCGCGGGAGGGCCCGTGAGCAGTACTTC. Protein product: CASSYRGRAREQYF.

The V gene is TRBV19, the J gene TRBJ2-5, with 7 bases fitting TRBD1. The J segment lost 5 bases and the V segment lost 5 bases, leaving 8 bases of the junction unmatched. The length of the CDR3 is 14 residues. Germline lookup yields CDR1 LNHDA and CDR2 SQIVND (reference sequence). The CDR3 loop reads CASSSRQGSETQYF. For the CDR3, the DNA is TGTGCCAGTAGTTCAAGACAGGGCTCGGAGACCCAGTACTTC.

V gene TRBV11-3 combines with J gene TRBJ2-1; 14 bases agree with TRBD2. Trimming removed 5 bases from V and 5 bases from J; junction bases left unmatched: 2. Germline-derived CDR1 and CDR2 are SGHNT and YENEEA. The CDR3 totals 15 residues. The CDR3 DNA reads as TGTGCCAGCAGCCAGGGACTAGCGGGGGACAATGAGCAGTTCTTC. This gives the protein CASSQGLAGDNEQFF.

This clone turned up a few times. The chain joins TRBV6-4 to TRBJ1-5, with D maybe TRBD1 (6 bases). Germline V CDR1 and CDR2: MRHNA, SNTAGT. This CDR3 has 14 residues. The germline V and J ends were trimmed by 2 bases and 5 bases, with 10 bases remaining between them. Written as DNA, the CDR3 is TGTGCCAGCAGTGACCCAGGGGTTGATCAGCCCCAGCATTTT. It yields the protein CASSDPGVDQPQHF.

CDR3 sequence (DNA): TGTGCCAGCAGTTACCGGGTCTCGGGGAATGAGCAGTTCTTC. It specifies CASSYRVSGNEQFF. V is TRBV6-6 and J is TRBJ2-1, with D maybe TRBD2 (5 bases). The CDR3 has 14 amino acids. V lost 2 bases, J lost 7 bases, and 12 bases lay in between. From germline, CDR1 is MNHNY and CDR2 SVGAGI (reference sequence).

The chain carries TRBV14 and TRBJ2-1; D possibly corresponds to TRBD1 (6 bases). Deletions cut 4 bases from V and 3 bases from J, with 13 bases between. CDR3 size: 15 residues. Germline loops: CDR1 SGHDN, CDR2 FVKESK. In DNA form, the CDR3 reads TGTGCCAGCAGCCCCAAGGACAGCCTCTACAATGAGCAGTTCTTC. Translated, it gives CASSPKDSLYNEQFF.

The chain has TRBV12-5 and TRBJ2-7; possibly TRBD2 for D (6 bases). The CDR3 loop spans 14 amino acids. Germline CDR1 and CDR2: LGHNT and FRNRAP. Trimming stripped 1 base from V and 6 bases from J, with 13 bases between. The CDR3 here is CASGLEETSREQYF. The CDR3 DNA reads TGTGCTAGTGGTTTGGAGGAGACTAGTCGCGAGCAGTACTTC. The full variable domain, rest sourced from reference TRBV12-5 and TRBJ2-7, is DARVTQTPRHKVTEMGQEVTMRCQPILGHNTVFWYRQTMMQGLELLAYFRNRAPLDDSGMPKDRFSAEMPDATLATLKIQPSEPRDSAVYFCASGLEETSREQYFGPGTRLTVT.

The table lists this clone with a count of one. The chain carries TRBV28 and TRBJ2-1, with D possibly matching TRBD1 (6 bases). Trimming pared 4 bases from V and 6 bases from J, leaving 16 bases between. This CDR3 has 15 amino acids. Per the germline V gene, CDR1 is MDHEN and CDR2 is SYDVKM. The CDR3 loop reads CASSSHRVQRNEQFF. CDR3 DNA: TGTGCCAGCAGTTCCCACAGGGTGCAACGCAATGAGCAGTTCTTC.

This chain uses TRBV7-3 with TRBJ2-1; 14 bases agree with TRBD2. The CDR3 spans 21 residues. CDR1 is SGHTA and CDR2 is FQGTGA in the germline V gene. J gave up 3 bases and V 2 bases, and 15 bases lay outside the gene matches. This CDR3 is CASSLGAGLAGVSRIYNEQFF. In DNA, the CDR3 is TGTGCCAGCAGCTTAGGGGCGGGACTAGCGGGAGTCTCCCGAATCTACAATGAGCAGTTCTTC.

The gene calls are TRBV2 and TRBJ2-1; TRBD1 might be the D (6 bases). The CDR3 is made up of 15 amino acids. Trimming pared 5 bases from V and 3 bases from J, leaving 14 bases between. CDR1 and CDR2 from the germline V gene are SNHLY and FYNNEI. CDR3 in DNA: TGTGCCAGCAGTCCGCAGGGGCCTAACTACAATGAGCAGTTCTTC. Amino acid sequence: CASSPQGPNYNEQFF.

The chain carries TRBV5-1 and TRBJ2-7, with 12 nucleotides matching TRBD1. J was trimmed by 5 bases and V by 8 bases; bases with no gene match: 2. This CDR3 spans 12 amino acids. CDR1 and CDR2 (germline): SGHRS, YFSETQ. This CDR3 is CASGTGGDEQYF. DNA of the CDR3: TGCGCCAGTGGGACAGGGGGCGACGAGCAGTACTTC.

This chain links TRBV6-1 with TRBJ2-7, with 8 bases lining up with TRBD1. Germline values: CDR1 MNHNS, CDR2 SASEGT. V was pared by 5 bases and J by 3 bases, with 6 bases of the junction left unmatched. The CDR3 spans 14 residues. The CDR3: CASSSGQEVYEQYF. DNA for the CDR3: TGTGCCAGCAGTTCGGGACAGGAAGTCTACGAGCAGTACTTC.

The chain combines TRBV7-2 with TRBJ2-5; TRBD2 might be the D (6 bases). Trimming stripped 1 base from V and 5 bases from J, with 11 bases between. This CDR3 contains 14 residues. The germline CDR1 and CDR2 sequences are SGHTA and FQGNSA. CDR3 protein: CASSLGGGMETQYF. The CDR3, as DNA: TGTGCCAGCAGCTTAGGCGGCGGGATGGAGACCCAGTACTTC.

This clone was picked up a small number of times. The CDR3 here is CASRLDRYFNNQPQHF. The CDR3 nucleotides read TGTGCCAGCAGACTCGACAGGTACTTCAACAATCAGCCCCAGCATTTT. The chain combines TRBV28 with TRBJ1-5; weak D call: TRBD1 (6 bases). V was pared by 6 bases and J by 3 bases, with 18 bases between. Germline loops: CDR1 MDHEN, CDR2 SYDVKM. This CDR3 is 16 amino acids long.

This chain uses TRBV4-2 with TRBJ2-7; perhaps TRBD2 as D (6 bases). From germline, CDR1 is LGHNA and CDR2 YNFKEQ. V dropped 0 bases and J dropped 2 bases, with 14 bases sitting between them. The CDR3 sequence is 16 residues long. CDR3 amino acids: CASSQERLASPYEQYF. CDR3 DNA: TGTGCCAGCAGCCAAGAGCGGCTAGCGAGTCCCTACGAGCAGTACTTC.

This sequence joins TRBV6-1 and TRBJ2-3, with TRBD2 matching over 11 bases. The J segment lost 3 bases and the V segment lost 4 bases, leaving 6 bases of the junction unmatched. CDR3 length equals 16 residues. Germline lookup yields CDR1 MNHNS and CDR2 SASEGT. The DNA for the CDR3 is TGTGCCAGCAGTGCACTAGCGGGAGCATCAACAGATACGCAGTATTTT. This codes for CASSALAGASTDTQYF.

CDR3 loop: CASSPGAGGRETQYF. In nucleotides, the CDR3 is TGTGCCAGCTCACCAGGAGCGGGAGGTAGGGAGACCCAGTACTTC. The chain recombines TRBV18 with TRBJ2-5, with 9 bases fitting TRBD2. Germline V gene sequence: CDR1 KGHSH, CDR2 LQKENI. The ends lost 2 bases at V and 5 bases at J; junction bases unmatched: 6. The length of the CDR3 is 15 residues.

The chain couples TRBV7-2 to TRBJ2-7; D is perhaps TRBD2 (5 bases). The ends were cut back, 1 base at V and 3 bases at J, with 13 bases in the middle. The length of the CDR3 is 15 residues. Germline CDR1 reads SGHTA; CDR2 reads FQGNSA. CDR3 DNA sequence: TGTGCCAGCAGCTTAGTTGACGACTATGACTACGAGCAGTACTTC. It is translated as CASSLVDDYDYEQYF. Filled out from reference TRBV7-2 and TRBJ2-7, the complete variable domain reads GAGVSQSPSNKVTEKGKDVELRCDPISGHTALYWYRQSLGQGLEFLIYFQGNSAPDKSGLPSDRFSAERTGGSVSTLTIQRTQQEDSAVYLCASSLVDDYDYEQYFGPGTRLTVT.

V is TRBV30 and J is TRBJ1-1; D is ambiguous. The germline V gene has CDR1 GTSNPN and CDR2 SVGIG (reference sequence). V was clipped by 7 bases and J by 0 bases, with 6 bases between them. CDR3 length equals 11 residues. The CDR3 DNA is TGTGCCTTCGACTTGAACACTGAAGCTTTCTTT. Its protein is CAFDLNTEAFF.

This rearrangement joins TRBV10-1 to TRBJ2-7; maybe TRBD2 (6 bases). Trimming stripped 2 bases from V and 0 bases from J, with 11 bases between. The CDR3 length is 15 residues. Per the germline V gene, CDR1 is WNHNN and CDR2 is SYGVQD (reference sequence). This chain's CDR3 is CASSEGSGNSYEQYF. CDR3 in DNA: TGCGCCAGCAGTGAGGGTAGCGGTAACTCCTACGAGCAGTACTTC.

This clone has a single count. The chain employs TRBV6-5 and TRBJ2-3; 8 nucleotides match TRBD2. Unmatched junction bases numbered 6, after V lost 7 bases and J lost 6 bases. Germline V gene sequence: CDR1 MNHEY, CDR2 SVGAGI. This CDR3 is built from 13 residues. This CDR3 is CASNSGSGDTQYF. The DNA for the CDR3 is TGTGCCAGCAACAGCGGGAGCGGGGATACGCAGTATTTT.

The V and J genes are TRBV6-6 and TRBJ2-7; the D gene is possibly TRBD1 (5 bases). Germline CDR1 MNHNY, CDR2 SVGAGI (reference sequence). The CDR3 loop spans 13 amino acids. V lost 8 bases to trimming and J lost 5 bases, with 16 bases between them. CDR3 amino acids: CASGQGYFDEQYF. CDR3 nucleotide sequence: TGTGCCAGCGGGCAGGGATATTTCGACGAGCAGTACTTC.